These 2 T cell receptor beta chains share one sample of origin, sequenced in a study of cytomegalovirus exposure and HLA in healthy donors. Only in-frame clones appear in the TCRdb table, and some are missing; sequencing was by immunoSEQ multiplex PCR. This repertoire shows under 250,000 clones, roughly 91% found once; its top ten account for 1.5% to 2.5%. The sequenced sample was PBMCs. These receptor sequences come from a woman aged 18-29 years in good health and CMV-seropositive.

The CDR3 nucleotides read TGTGCCAGCAGTTCCGGGACAGGAGCCCACGAGCAGTACTTC. Its protein product is CASSSGTGAHEQYF. The rearrangement uses TRBV28 and TRBJ2-7, with 8 positions matching TRBD1. The junction had 7 bases not matched to a gene; V was cut back by 4 bases and J by 5 bases. CDR3 length: 14 amino acids. Germline lookup yields CDR1 MDHEN and CDR2 SYDVKM.

CDR3: CASSPGLAGGFGTDTQYF. DNA of the CDR3: TGCGCCAGCAGCCCCGGACTAGCGGGAGGATTCGGAACAGATACGCAGTATTTT. The V gene is TRBV4-1, the J gene TRBJ2-3, with 14 bases matching TRBD2. With V trimmed by 4 bases and J by 3 bases, 9 bases remained unmatched. This CDR3 spans 18 amino acids. Germline V CDR1 and CDR2: MGHRA, YSYEKL.